This TCR beta chain was sequenced during a study of T cell responses to AZD1222 COVID-19 vaccine. About this clone itself: Its antigen is undetermined.

The CDR3 totals 13 residues. CDR1 and CDR2 (germline): SQVTM, ANQGSEA. Trimming took 4 bases from V and 7 from J, leaving 16 bases between them. Points from the study as a whole: Distributed over spike, vaccine-associated CD4 TCRs predominated at 160-218 and 743-854. Scientists sampled the repertoires only once the peak T cell response had passed. A mostly white British donor set with more females was recruited, and clonal diversity was possibly underestimated.

The data were produced by immunoSEQ multiplex PCR, yet TCRdb's version contains in-frame clones alone and is incomplete. The repertoire consists of approximately 150,000 clones, with 75% to 95% occurring once and the leading ten covering roughly 2.8%. This chain links TRBV29-1 with TRBJ1-1; D is possibly TRBD1 (5 bases). The sequencing here drew on peripheral blood, taken on day 0 of AZD1222 vaccination. The clonotype comes from an adult in good health. The CDR3 region is CSVVERGRGEAFF. In nucleotides, the CDR3 is TGCAGCGTTGTAGAGCGGGGGAGGGGTGAAGCTTTCTTT.